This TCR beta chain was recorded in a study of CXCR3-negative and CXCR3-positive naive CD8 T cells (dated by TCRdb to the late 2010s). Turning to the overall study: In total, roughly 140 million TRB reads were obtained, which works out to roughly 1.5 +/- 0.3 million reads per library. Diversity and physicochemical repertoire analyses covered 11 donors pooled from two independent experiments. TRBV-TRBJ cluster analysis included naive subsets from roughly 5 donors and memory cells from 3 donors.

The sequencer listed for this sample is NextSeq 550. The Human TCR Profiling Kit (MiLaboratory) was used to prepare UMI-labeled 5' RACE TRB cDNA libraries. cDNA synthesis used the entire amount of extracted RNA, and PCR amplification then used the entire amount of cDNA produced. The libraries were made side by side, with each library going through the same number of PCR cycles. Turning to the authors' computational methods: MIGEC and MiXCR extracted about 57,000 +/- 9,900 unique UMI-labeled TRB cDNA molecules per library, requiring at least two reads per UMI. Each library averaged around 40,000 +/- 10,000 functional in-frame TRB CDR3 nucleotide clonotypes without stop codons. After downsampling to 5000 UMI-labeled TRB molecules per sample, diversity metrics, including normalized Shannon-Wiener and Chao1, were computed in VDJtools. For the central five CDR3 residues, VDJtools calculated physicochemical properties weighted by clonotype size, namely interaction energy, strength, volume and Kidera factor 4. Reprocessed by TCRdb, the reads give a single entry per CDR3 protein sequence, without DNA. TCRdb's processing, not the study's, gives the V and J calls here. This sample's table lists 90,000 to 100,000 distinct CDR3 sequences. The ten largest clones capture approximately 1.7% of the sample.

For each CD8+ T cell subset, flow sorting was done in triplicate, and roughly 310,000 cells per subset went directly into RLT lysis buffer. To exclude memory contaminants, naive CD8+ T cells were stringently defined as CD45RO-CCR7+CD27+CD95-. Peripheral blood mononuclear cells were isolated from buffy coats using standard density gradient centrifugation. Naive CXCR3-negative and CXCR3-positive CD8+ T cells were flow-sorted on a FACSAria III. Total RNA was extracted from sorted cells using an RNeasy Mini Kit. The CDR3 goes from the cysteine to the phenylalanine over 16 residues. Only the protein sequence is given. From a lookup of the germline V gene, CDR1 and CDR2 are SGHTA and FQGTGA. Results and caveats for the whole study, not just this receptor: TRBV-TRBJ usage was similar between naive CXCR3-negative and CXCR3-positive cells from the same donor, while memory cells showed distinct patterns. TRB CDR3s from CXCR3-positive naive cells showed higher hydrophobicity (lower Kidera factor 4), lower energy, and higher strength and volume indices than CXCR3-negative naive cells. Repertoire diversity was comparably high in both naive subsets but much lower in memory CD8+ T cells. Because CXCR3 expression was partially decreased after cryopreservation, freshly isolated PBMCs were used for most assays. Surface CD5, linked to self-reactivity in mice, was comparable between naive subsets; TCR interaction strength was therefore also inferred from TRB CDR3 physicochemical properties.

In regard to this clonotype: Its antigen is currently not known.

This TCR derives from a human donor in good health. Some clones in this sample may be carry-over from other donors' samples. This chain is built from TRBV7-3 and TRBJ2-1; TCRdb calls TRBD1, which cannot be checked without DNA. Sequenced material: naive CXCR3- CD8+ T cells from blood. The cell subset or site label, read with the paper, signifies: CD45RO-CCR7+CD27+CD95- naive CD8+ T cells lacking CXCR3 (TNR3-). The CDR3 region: CASSPYPGDSYNEQFF. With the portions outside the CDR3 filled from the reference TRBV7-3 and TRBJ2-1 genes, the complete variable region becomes GAGVSQTPSNKVTEKGKYVELRCDPISGHTALYWYRQSLGQGPEFLIYFQGTGAADDSGLPNDRFFAVRPEGSVSTLKIQRTERGDSAVYLCASSPYPGDSYNEQFFGPGTRLTVL.